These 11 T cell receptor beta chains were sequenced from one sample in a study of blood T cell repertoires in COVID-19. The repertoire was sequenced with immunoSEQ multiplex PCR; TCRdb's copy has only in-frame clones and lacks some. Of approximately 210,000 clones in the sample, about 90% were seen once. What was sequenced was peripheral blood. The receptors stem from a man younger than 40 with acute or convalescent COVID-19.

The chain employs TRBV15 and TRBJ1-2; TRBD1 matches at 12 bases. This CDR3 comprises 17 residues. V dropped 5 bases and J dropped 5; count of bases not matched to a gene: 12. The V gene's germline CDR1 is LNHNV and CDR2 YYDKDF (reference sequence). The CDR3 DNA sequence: TGTGCCACCAGCGTGGGGACAGGGGGCTCGGTGGGATATGGCTACACCTTC. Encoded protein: CATSVGTGGSVGYGYTF.

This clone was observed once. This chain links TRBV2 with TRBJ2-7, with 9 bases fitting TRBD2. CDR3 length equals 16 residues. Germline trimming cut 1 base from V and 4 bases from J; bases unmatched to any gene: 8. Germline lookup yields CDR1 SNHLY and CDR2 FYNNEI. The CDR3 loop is CASSEGAGGPFYEQYF. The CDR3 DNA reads TGTGCCAGCAGTGAAGGGGCGGGAGGGCCCTTTTACGAGCAGTACTTC.

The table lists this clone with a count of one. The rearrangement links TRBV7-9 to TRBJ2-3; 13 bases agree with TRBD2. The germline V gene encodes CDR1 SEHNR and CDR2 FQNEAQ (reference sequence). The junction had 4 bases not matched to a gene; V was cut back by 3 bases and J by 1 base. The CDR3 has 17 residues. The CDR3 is CASSLGLAGKRTDTQYF. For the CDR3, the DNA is TGTGCCAGCAGCTTGGGACTAGCGGGGAAGCGCACAGATACGCAGTATTTT.

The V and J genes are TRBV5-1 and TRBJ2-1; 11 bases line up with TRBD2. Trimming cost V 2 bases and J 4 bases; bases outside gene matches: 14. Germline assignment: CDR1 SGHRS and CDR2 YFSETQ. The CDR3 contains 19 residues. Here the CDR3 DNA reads TGCGCCAGCAGCTTAGCCCTTACTAGCGGGAGAAAAGGATACAATGAGCAGTTCTTC. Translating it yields CASSLALTSGRKGYNEQFF.

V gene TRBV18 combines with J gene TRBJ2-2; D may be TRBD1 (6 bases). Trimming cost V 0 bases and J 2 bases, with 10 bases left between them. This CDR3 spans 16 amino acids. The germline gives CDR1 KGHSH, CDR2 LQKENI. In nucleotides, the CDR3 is TGTGCCAGCTCACCACCTGACAGGATTAACACCGGGGAGCTGTTTTTT. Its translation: CASSPPDRINTGELFF.

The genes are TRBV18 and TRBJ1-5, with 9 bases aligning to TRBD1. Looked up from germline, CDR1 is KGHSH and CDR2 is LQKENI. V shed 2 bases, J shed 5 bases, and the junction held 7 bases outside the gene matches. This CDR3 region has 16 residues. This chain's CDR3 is CASSPRSGQGHQPQHF. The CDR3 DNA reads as TGTGCCAGCTCACCAAGGTCGGGACAGGGTCATCAGCCCCAGCATTTT. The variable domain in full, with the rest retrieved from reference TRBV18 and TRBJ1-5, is NAGVMQNPRHLVRRRGQEARLRCSPMKGHSHVYWYRQLPEEGLKFMVYLQKENIIDESGMPKERFSAEFPKEGPSILRIQQVVRGDSAAYFCASSPRSGQGHQPQHFGDGTRLSIL.

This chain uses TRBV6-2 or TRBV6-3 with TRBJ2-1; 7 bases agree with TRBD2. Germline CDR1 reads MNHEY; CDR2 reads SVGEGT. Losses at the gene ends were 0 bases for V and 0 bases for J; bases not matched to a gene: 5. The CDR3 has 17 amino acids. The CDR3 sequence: CASSYSSSGSSYNEQFF. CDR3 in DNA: TGTGCCAGCAGTTACTCATCTAGCGGCAGCTCCTACAATGAGCAGTTCTTC.

CDR3 DNA: TGTGCCAGCAGCCTCACCCCAATCAACCCCCGGCAGACAAATTCACCCCTCCACTTT. This gives the protein CASSLTPINPRQTNSPLHF. The V and J genes are TRBV7-8 and TRBJ1-6; D call uncertain. The V and J ends lost 5 bases and 7 bases respectively, with 27 bases between them. CDR1 and CDR2 (germline): SGHVS, FQNEAQ. This CDR3 comprises 19 residues.

CDR3 DNA: TGTGCCAGCAGTTTTATAGGACTCACCGGGGAGCTGTTTTTT. It encodes CASSFIGLTGELFF. The chain has TRBV27 and TRBJ2-2; possible D gene TRBD2, 5 bases. Germline lookup yields CDR1 MNHEY and CDR2 SMNVEV (reference sequence). The germline V and J ends were trimmed by 3 bases and 4 bases, with 9 bases remaining between them. CDR3 length: 14 amino acids.

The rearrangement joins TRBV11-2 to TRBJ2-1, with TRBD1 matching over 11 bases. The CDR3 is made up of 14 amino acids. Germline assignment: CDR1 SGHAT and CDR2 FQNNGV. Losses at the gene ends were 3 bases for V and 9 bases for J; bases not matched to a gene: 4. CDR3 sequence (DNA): TGTGCCAGCAGCTTCGGGACAGGGGGTGTTGAGCAGTTCTTC. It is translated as CASSFGTGGVEQFF.

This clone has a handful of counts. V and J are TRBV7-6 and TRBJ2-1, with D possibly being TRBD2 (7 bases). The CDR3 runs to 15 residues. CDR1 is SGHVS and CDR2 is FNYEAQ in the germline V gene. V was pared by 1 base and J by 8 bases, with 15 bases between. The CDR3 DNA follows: TGTGCCAGCAGCTTAGGCGGGGGCCCATGGGATGAGCAGTTCTTC. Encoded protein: CASSLGGGPWDEQFF. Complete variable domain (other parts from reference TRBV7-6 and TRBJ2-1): GAGVSQSPRYKVTKRGQDVALRCDPISGHVSLYWYRQALGQGPEFLTYFNYEAQQDKSGLPNDRFSAERPEGSISTLTIQRTEQRDSAMYRCASSLGGGPWDEQFFGPGTRLTVL.